This T cell receptor beta chain came from a study of blood T cells in healthy people across ages. CDR1 is SGHRS, CDR2 YFSETQ, per germline. V lost 3 bases to trimming and J lost 10 bases, with 9 bases between them. This CDR3 contains 11 residues. The use of a sample-barcoded 5' primer and a J-beta primer mix characterized a second PCR of about 6 to 12 cycles. TCRdb redid the calling of the 5' RACE reads with MiXCR, one entry per CDR3 protein. The sample includes roughly 720,000 distinct CDR3 sequences, about 48% of them seen just once. The source is an elderly man in good health. The V call is TRBV5-1, the J call TRBJ2-3; D unclear. Sequenced material: blood. The CDR3 DNA is TGCGCCAGCAGCTCCGTGACGGCGCAGTATTTT. It encodes CASSSVTAQYF.